One sample yielded the 11 T cell receptor beta chains listed below, sequenced in a study of T cells after yellow fever vaccination. TCRdb reanalysed the 5' RACE reads using MiXCR and keeps one entry per CDR3 protein. This sample has some 220,000 distinct CDR3 sequences, with roughly 3.3% found just once. Here the sequenced sample was CD4+ T cells sorted from PBMCs, taken 10 days after the yellow fever booster vaccination. The receptors were gathered from a man between 18 and 35 years old who received the YFV17D yellow fever vaccine.

This clonotype was detected many times. The J gene is TRBJ1-2, the V gene TRBV10-2; D not certain. The CDR3 runs 14 residues. From germline, CDR1 is WSHSY and CDR2 SAAADI. V was trimmed by 6 bases and J by 4 bases, leaving 15 bases between them. This CDR3 is CASSARNFGYGYTF. The CDR3, as DNA: TGCGCCAGCAGCGCACGGAACTTTGGCTATGGCTACACCTTC.

This clonotype was seen ten or more times. The V call is TRBV5-4, the J call TRBJ2-5; no definite D call. The germline V gene encodes CDR1 SGHNT and CDR2 YYREEE (reference sequence). CDR3 size: 16 residues. The V and J ends lost 0 bases and 4 bases respectively, with 16 bases between them. This CDR3 reads CASSLGATTLRETQYF. Here the CDR3 DNA reads TGTGCCAGCAGCTTGGGGGCCACAACGTTACGAGAGACCCAGTACTTC.

The chain links TRBV18 to TRBJ2-1; D tentatively fits TRBD1 or TRBD2 (6 bases each). CDR1 is KGHSH and CDR2 is LQKENI in the germline V gene. V was pared by 2 bases and J by 1 base, with 12 bases between. The CDR3 has 16 amino acids. CDR3 in amino acids: CASSPEGGGSYNEQFF. In DNA form, the CDR3 reads TGTGCCAGCTCACCAGAGGGGGGCGGTTCCTACAATGAGCAGTTCTTC.

This clonotype was found a few times. The chain carries TRBV6-5 and TRBJ1-4; D gene ambiguous. CDR1 is MNHEY, CDR2 SVGAGI, per germline. V was cut by 2 bases and J by 8 bases, with 9 bases left in between. The CDR3 has 13 amino acids. Here the CDR3 reads CASSYRGGEKLFF. CDR3 coding DNA: TGTGCCAGCAGTTACCGGGGTGGAGAAAAACTGTTTTTT.

A few counts support this clonotype. The CDR3 loop is CAARQGNSPLHF. The CDR3 DNA reads TGTGCCGCTCGGCAGGGGAATTCACCCCTCCACTTT. V and J are TRBV25-1 and TRBJ1-6; possibly TRBD1 for D (6 bases). Trimming pared 11 bases from V and 7 bases from J, leaving 12 bases between. The length of the CDR3 is 12 residues. Germline V gene lookup returns CDR1 MGHDK and CDR2 SYGVNS.

The chain links TRBV5-8 to TRBJ1-6; no clear D gene. V was cut by 1 base and J by 10 bases, with 9 bases left in between. Germline lookup yields CDR1 SGHTS and CDR2 YDEGEE. The CDR3 has 13 amino acids. CDR3 loop: CASSLLMASPLHF. DNA of the CDR3: TGTGCCAGCAGCTTGTTGATGGCCTCACCCCTCCACTTT.

This clonotype was observed at least ten times. This chain uses TRBV4-3 with TRBJ2-1; weak D call: TRBD2 (5 bases). V was clipped by 7 bases and J by 0 bases, with 16 bases between them. Germline V lookup: CDR1 LGHNA, CDR2 YSLEER. The CDR3 spans 16 residues. The CDR3 DNA reads as TGCGCCAGCACCTCAAGCCGGGGAAGCTCCTACAATGAGCAGTTCTTC. It codes for CASTSSRGSSYNEQFF.

This clonotype was seen repeatedly, ten times or more. This rearrangement joins TRBV5-6 to TRBJ1-4, with D perhaps TRBD1 (6 bases). Germline CDR1 and CDR2: SGHDT and YYEEEE. The CDR3 extends over 14 amino acids. V lost 4 bases, J lost 5 bases, and 12 bases lay in between. The DNA for the CDR3 is TGTGCCAGCAGCCAGATCGACAGGAATGAAAAACTGTTTTTT. This gives the protein CASSQIDRNEKLFF.

In this sample, this clonotype turned up a few times. The chain couples TRBV12-3 or TRBV12-4 to TRBJ2-5, with TRBD2 as a possible D gene (7 bases). This CDR3 spans 15 amino acids. The V and J ends lost 6 bases and 9 bases respectively, with 23 bases between them. CDR3: CASSTTRGGSWAQYF. The CDR3 DNA is TGTGCCAGCAGCACTACGAGGGGGGGTTCTTGGGCCCAGTACTTC.

This clonotype has ten or more counts. The chain uses TRBV5-1 and TRBJ1-2, with 8 nucleotides matching TRBD1. Trimming cost V 5 bases and J 4 bases; bases outside gene matches: 10. Germline CDR1 reads SGHRS; CDR2 reads YFSETQ. This CDR3 has 15 residues. CDR3 coding DNA: TGCGCCAGCAGTGTCCAGGGGGCTTACTCCTATGGCTACACCTTC. Its translation: CASSVQGAYSYGYTF.

The genes are TRBV5-1 and TRBJ2-4; maybe TRBD1 (5 bases). The CDR3 totals 15 residues. Deletions cut 4 bases from V and 5 bases from J, with 16 bases between. CDR1 SGHRS and CDR2 YFSETQ come from the germline V gene. For the CDR3, the DNA is TGCGCCAGCAGCCCCACCAAGCCAGGGCAAAACATTCAGTACTTC. Translating it yields CASSPTKPGQNIQYF.